Presented here are 27 T cell receptor beta chains from one specimen sequenced in a study of T-cell reconstitution after alpha-beta-depleted transplantation in children. The authors prepared the TCRbeta library with unique molecular identifiers. Using its own MiXCR run on the PCR reads, TCRdb lists one record per CDR3 protein. There are around 600,000 distinct CDR3 sequences in the sample; roughly 10% occur only once, and less than 4.5% lies in the top ten. Sequenced here: PBMCs from the stem cell graft donor, sampled from the stem cell graft. These receptors came from a human donor who donated a stem cell graft to a child with acute myeloid leukemia.

A note on this clonotype: A much more abundant neighbour one base away suggests this may be a read error. The chain has TRBV29-1 and TRBJ2-1; D call uncertain. The V end was cut by 5 bases, the J end by 2 bases, with 7 bases between. Germline V gene lookup returns CDR1 SQVTM and CDR2 ANQGSEA. CDR3 length: 12 residues. CDR3 DNA sequence: TGCAGCGTTATTCCCACCTACAATGAGCAGTTCTTC. Its translation is CSVIPTYNEQFF.

This clonotype has only a few counts. V gene TRBV27 combines with J gene TRBJ2-7; maybe TRBD2 (5 bases). The CDR3 loop spans 13 amino acids. V lost 5 bases and J lost 3, with 11 bases in between. Germline CDR1 MNHEY, CDR2 SMNVEV (reference sequence). The CDR3 sequence is CASSPSGLYEQYF. The CDR3 region has the DNA TGTGCCAGCAGTCCAAGCGGACTCTACGAGCAGTACTTC.

The V and J genes are TRBV7-2 and TRBJ2-3, with D possibly matching TRBD2 (5 bases). This CDR3 is 16 amino acids long. Germline V gives CDR1 SGHTA, CDR2 FQGNSA. V lost 2 bases to trimming and J lost 2 bases, with 14 bases between them. The CDR3 protein is CASSLRRVPNTDTQYF. The CDR3 DNA sequence: TGTGCCAGCAGCTTAAGGCGGGTCCCTAACACAGATACGCAGTATTTT. The full variable domain, rest sourced from reference TRBV7-2 and TRBJ2-3, is GAGVSQSPSNKVTEKGKDVELRCDPISGHTALYWYRQSLGQGLEFLIYFQGNSAPDKSGLPSDRFSAERTGGSVSTLTIQRTQQEDSAVYLCASSLRRVPNTDTQYFGPGTRLTVL.

V and J are TRBV7-9 and TRBJ1-6, with D perhaps matching TRBD1 (6 bases). Germline-derived CDR1 and CDR2 are SEHNR and FQNEAQ (reference sequence). V lost 5 bases and J lost 9, with 20 bases in between. The CDR3 is 16 residues long. This chain's CDR3 is CASSPILGGSSSPLHF. The CDR3, as DNA: TGTGCCAGCAGCCCCATCCTAGGGGGGTCTAGTTCACCCCTCCACTTT.

There are many counts of this clonotype. The chain couples TRBV4-3 to TRBJ2-1; unclear D gene. Trimming removed 3 bases at V and 8 bases at J, with 11 bases between. CDR1 LGHNA and CDR2 YSLEER come from the germline V gene. The CDR3 is 13 residues long. The CDR3 loop reads CASSHKLGDEQFF. The CDR3 coding sequence is TGCGCCAGCAGCCATAAGCTAGGCGATGAGCAGTTCTTC.

In its sample, this clonotype was seen a few times. The chain uses TRBV20-1 and TRBJ1-3, with D unclear. Trimming took 0 bases from V and 4 from J, leaving 4 bases between them. The germline gives CDR1 DFQATT, CDR2 SNEGSKA (reference sequence). This CDR3 region has 12 residues. CDR3 sequence (DNA): TGCAGTGCTAGAGACGGAGGAAACACCATATATTTT. Amino acid sequence: CSARDGGNTIYF.

In this sample, this clonotype turned up many times. The CDR3 here is CASSLEASGRINTQYF. The CDR3 DNA reads TGTGCCAGCAGCTTAGAGGCTAGCGGGAGAATAAATACGCAGTATTTT. The rearrangement links TRBV11-2 to TRBJ2-3; TRBD2 matches 10 bases. V was clipped by 0 bases and J by 7 bases; unmatched bases: 7. This CDR3 region has 16 residues. Germline CDR1 reads SGHAT; CDR2 reads FQNNGV.

This clonotype was detected only a few times. The rearrangement uses TRBV15 and TRBJ2-7; 9 bases are shared with TRBD2. CDR1 LNHNV and CDR2 YYDKDF come from the germline V gene (reference sequence). Trimming at V came to 5 bases and at J to 6 bases, leaving 20 bases not matched to a gene. This CDR3 contains 18 residues. The CDR3 protein is CATSQIPLPSGILSEQYF. CDR3 in DNA: TGTGCCACCAGCCAAATACCACTACCTAGCGGGATCCTCTCCGAGCAGTACTTC. The whole variable domain, remainder taken from reference TRBV15 and TRBJ2-7, is DAMVIQNPRYQVTQFGKPVTLSCSQTLNHNVMYWYQQKSSQAPKLLFHYYDKDFNNEADTPDNFQSRRPNTSFCFLDIRSPGLGDTAMYLCATSQIPLPSGILSEQYFGPGTRLTVT.

This clonotype came up many times. The V and J genes are TRBV12-3 or TRBV12-4 and TRBJ2-1; TRBD2 might be the D (6 bases). V was trimmed by 5 bases and J by 5 bases, leaving 16 bases between them. The CDR3 length is 15 residues. The CDR3 DNA reads as TGTGCCAGCAGTCCCAAGCGGGCGACCGACAATGAGCAGTTCTTC. This sequence encodes CASSPKRATDNEQFF.

This clonotype appeared a few times. The J gene is TRBJ2-5, the V gene TRBV24-1; tentative D call: TRBD2 (5 bases). The CDR3 totals 15 residues. Trimming pared 7 bases from V and 1 base from J, leaving 15 bases between. Germline V gives CDR1 KGHDR, CDR2 SFDVKD. The CDR3 bases are TGTGCCACCAGCCCCCTCGGGGATTCCCAAGAGACCCAGTACTTC. Protein product: CATSPLGDSQETQYF.

In its sample, this clonotype was seen many times. V gene TRBV7-2 combines with J gene TRBJ2-3; weak D call: TRBD2 (6 bases). Deletions cut 9 bases from V and 1 base from J, with 20 bases between. The CDR3 has 16 amino acids. Germline V gives CDR1 SGHTA, CDR2 FQGNSA. Written as DNA, the CDR3 is TGTGCCAGTACGGGGGAGCGGTTAGACCGCACAGATACGCAGTATTTT. Translating gives CASTGERLDRTDTQYF.

This clonotype occurred a few times. V usage is TRBV6-7 and J usage is TRBJ2-2, with TRBD2 matching over 10 bases. TRBV6-7 is filed as an ORF, its function uncertain. The CDR3 runs 18 residues. V lost 2 bases to trimming and J lost 6 bases; unmatched junction nucleotides: 12. The CDR3 sequence: CASSYPRSSGRLSGELFF. The DNA of the CDR3 is TGTGCCAGCAGTTACCCGCGGAGTAGCGGGAGGTTGTCCGGGGAGCTGTTTTTT.

There are many counts of this clonotype. The gene calls are TRBV6-1 and TRBJ2-1, with 7 bases aligning to TRBD1. The CDR3 is 13 residues long. V shed 6 bases and J 6 bases; nucleotides not matched to a gene: 5. Germline CDR1 MNHNS, CDR2 SASEGT. CDR3 sequence (DNA): TGTGCCAGCAGAAACAGGGGTCGCAATGAGCAGTTCTTC. Its translation: CASRNRGRNEQFF.

This clonotype occurred many times. The chain combines TRBV20-1 with TRBJ2-1; 8 bases map to TRBD2. Germline V lookup: CDR1 DFQATT, CDR2 SNEGSKA (reference sequence). The CDR3 extends over 15 amino acids. Trimming removed 1 base from V and 2 bases from J; junction bases left unmatched: 4. CDR3: CSARVRTSPYNEQFF. The CDR3 bases are TGCAGTGCTAGAGTAAGGACTAGCCCCTACAATGAGCAGTTCTTC.

The rearrangement uses TRBV5-6 and TRBJ2-7; 8 nucleotides agree with TRBD1. The junction had 4 bases not matched to a gene; V was cut back by 0 bases and J by 2 bases. This CDR3 contains 15 residues. Germline CDR1 reads SGHDT; CDR2 reads YYEEEE. The CDR3 nucleotides are TGTGCCAGCAGCTTGGTCTCGGACAGGGCCTACGAGCAGTACTTC. Residues: CASSLVSDRAYEQYF.

This clonotype was observed a few times. V usage is TRBV7-2 and J usage is TRBJ2-7, with D unresolved. Germline CDR1 is SGHTA and CDR2 is FQGNSA. The CDR3 is 11 amino acids. V was pared by 1 base and J by 9 bases, with 7 bases between. The CDR3 loop is CASSLEVAQYF. CDR3 nucleotide sequence: TGTGCCAGCAGCTTAGAGGTTGCGCAGTACTTC.

The chain joins TRBV29-1 to TRBJ1-2; D ambiguous. V gave up 7 bases and J gave up 4 bases, with 13 bases separating them. Germline V gives CDR1 SQVTM, CDR2 ANQGSEA. This CDR3 comprises 12 residues. The CDR3, as DNA: TGCAGCGGGAAGGGAGACACCTATGGCTACACCTTC. It codes for CSGKGDTYGYTF.

In this sample, this clonotype turned up many times. This chain connects TRBV6-5 to TRBJ1-4, with TRBD1 matching over 9 bases. The CDR3 runs to 14 residues. CDR1 and CDR2 (germline): MNHEY, SVGAGI. After removal of 3 bases from V and 8 bases from J, the junction contained 4 bases not matched to a gene. CDR3 loop: CASSYLGQGEKLFF. DNA of the CDR3: TGTGCCAGCAGTTATCTCGGACAGGGGGAAAAACTGTTTTTT.

The V gene is TRBV29-1, the J gene TRBJ1-3; tentatively, D is TRBD1 (5 bases). The CDR3 loop spans 12 amino acids. In germline, CDR1 is SQVTM, CDR2 ANQGSEA. Trimming left V 1 base short and J 7 bases short, with 8 bases between. CDR3 sequence reads: CSVEVAGNTIYF. In DNA, the CDR3 is TGCAGCGTTGAAGTGGCAGGGAACACCATATATTTT.

This clonotype was seen ten or more times. The chain combines TRBV7-3 with TRBJ2-3; no reliable D call. Germline V gives CDR1 SGHTA, CDR2 FQGTGA. V lost 5 bases to trimming and J lost 5 bases, with 11 bases between them. This CDR3 region has 13 residues. CDR3 amino acids: CASSPPDRDTQYF. CDR3 coding DNA: TGTGCCAGCAGCCCCCCTGATAGAGATACGCAGTATTTT.

This clonotype showed up many times. The V gene is TRBV6-1, the J gene TRBJ2-7, with TRBD2 matching over 9 bases. Per germline, CDR1 MNHNS and CDR2 SASEGT. This CDR3 comprises 14 residues. V lost 5 bases and J lost 2; bases outside the gene matches: 4. The DNA for the CDR3 is TGTGCCAGCAGTAGACTAGCGGCCACCTACGAGCAGTACTTC. Encoded protein: CASSRLAATYEQYF.

In regard to this clonotype: The CDR3 ends on some other residue instead of the conserved phenylalanine or tryptophan, so this is likely a read error. This chain links TRBV29-1 with TRBJ1-1; perhaps TRBD1 as D (6 bases). CDR1 and CDR2 from the germline V gene are SQVTM and ANQGSEA. The CDR3 consists of 13 residues. The V and J ends lost 6 bases and 0 bases respectively, with 11 bases between them. In nucleotides, the CDR3 is TGCAGCGTGTTACAGGGTATGAACACTGAAGCTTTCGTT. It specifies CSVLQGMNTEAFV.

This clonotype was counted many times. The J gene is TRBJ1-2, the V gene TRBV29-1; TRBD1 is a possible D gene (5 bases). This CDR3 contains 14 residues. CDR1 is SQVTM, CDR2 ANQGSEA, per germline. The V end lost 0 bases, the J end lost 8 bases, and 16 bases lay between the germline ends. Written as DNA, the CDR3 is TGCAGCGTTGAAGATCAGGGCCGGACCTCCGGCTACACCTTC. Translated: CSVEDQGRTSGYTF.

This clonotype occurred many times. The gene calls are TRBV9 and TRBJ2-5, with D possibly being TRBD2 (5 bases). Trimming removed 3 bases at V and 5 bases at J, with 5 bases between. Germline CDR1 is SGDLS and CDR2 is YYNGEE. The CDR3 runs to 11 residues. The CDR3, as DNA: TGTGCCAGCAGCGCGGGGGAGACCCAGTACTTC. Encoded protein: CASSAGETQYF.

The rearrangement joins TRBV29-1 to TRBJ2-7, with D hard to call. The CDR3 has 11 residues. Germline CDR1 SQVTM, CDR2 ANQGSEA. V lost 5 bases to trimming and J lost 2 bases, with 7 bases between them. The CDR3 DNA follows: TGCAGCGTTCAGATGACCTACGAGCAGTACTTC. Its protein is CSVQMTYEQYF.

In its sample, this clonotype was seen a few times. The V call is TRBV20-1, the J call TRBJ1-1; D call uncertain. Trimming took 3 bases from V and 5 from J, leaving 4 bases between them. This CDR3 has 10 residues. Germline V gene lookup returns CDR1 DFQATT and CDR2 SNEGSKA (reference sequence). This CDR3 is CSARRTEAFF. The CDR3 DNA sequence: TGCAGTGCTAGGCGGACTGAAGCTTTCTTT.

The table lists this clonotype with a few counts. The V gene is TRBV5-1, the J gene TRBJ2-6; D not resolved. This CDR3 comprises 14 residues. Trimming shortened V by 6 bases and J by 4 bases, and 11 bases separated the two germline ends. Germline V gives CDR1 SGHRS, CDR2 YFSETQ. DNA of the CDR3: TGCGCCAGCAAAGACACCGCGGGGGCCAACGTCCTGACTTTC. This translates into CASKDTAGANVLTF.